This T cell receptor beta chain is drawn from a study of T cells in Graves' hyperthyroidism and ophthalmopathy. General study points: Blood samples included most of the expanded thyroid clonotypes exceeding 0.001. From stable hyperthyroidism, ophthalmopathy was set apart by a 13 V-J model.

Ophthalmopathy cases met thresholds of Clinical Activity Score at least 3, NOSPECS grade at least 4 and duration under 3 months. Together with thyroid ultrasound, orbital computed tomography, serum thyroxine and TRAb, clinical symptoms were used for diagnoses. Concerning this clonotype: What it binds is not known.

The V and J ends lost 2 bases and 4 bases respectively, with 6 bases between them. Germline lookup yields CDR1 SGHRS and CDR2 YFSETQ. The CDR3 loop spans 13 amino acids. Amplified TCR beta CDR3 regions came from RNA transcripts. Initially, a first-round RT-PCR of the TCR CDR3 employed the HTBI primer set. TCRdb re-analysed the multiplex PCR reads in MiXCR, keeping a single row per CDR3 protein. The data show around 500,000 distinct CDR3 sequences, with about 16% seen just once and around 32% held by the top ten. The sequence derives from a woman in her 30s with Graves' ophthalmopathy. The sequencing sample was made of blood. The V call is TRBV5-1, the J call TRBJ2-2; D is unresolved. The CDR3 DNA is TGCGCCAGCAGCTTAGAGATCACCGGGGAGCTGTTTTTT. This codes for CASSLEITGELFF.